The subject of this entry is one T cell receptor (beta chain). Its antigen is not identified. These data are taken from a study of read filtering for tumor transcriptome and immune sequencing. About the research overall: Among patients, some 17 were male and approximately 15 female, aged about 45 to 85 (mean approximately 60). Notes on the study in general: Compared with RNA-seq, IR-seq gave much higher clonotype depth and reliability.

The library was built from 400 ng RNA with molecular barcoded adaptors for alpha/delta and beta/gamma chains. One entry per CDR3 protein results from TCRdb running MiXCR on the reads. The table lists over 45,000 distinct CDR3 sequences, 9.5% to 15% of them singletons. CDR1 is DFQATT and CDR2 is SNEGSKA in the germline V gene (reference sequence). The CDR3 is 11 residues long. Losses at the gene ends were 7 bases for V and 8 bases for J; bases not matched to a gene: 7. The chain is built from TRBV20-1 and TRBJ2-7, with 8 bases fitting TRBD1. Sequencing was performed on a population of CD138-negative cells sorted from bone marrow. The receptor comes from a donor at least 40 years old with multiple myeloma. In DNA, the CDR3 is TGCAGTGATACCGACAGGGGTAAGCAGTACTTC. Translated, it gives CSDTDRGKQYF.